The rows below give T cell receptor beta chains drawn from one sample of a study of blood T cell repertoires in COVID-19. Method: immunoSEQ multiplex PCR; TCRdb's copy keeps in-frame clones and lacks some. The profile shows more than 110,000 clones, 85% to 90% of them singletons. The sequencing sample was made of peripheral blood. The source is a woman of 80 years or more with acute or convalescent COVID-19. The conserved cysteine and the conserved F or W are not part of the CDR3 here. The D gene is left open where the match is weak.

CDR3 protein	V gene	D gene	J gene
ASSDPGGNSGANVLT	TRBV2	-	TRBJ2-6
VTLSRARTEAF	TRBV24-1	-	TRBJ1-1
ASSPGQATNEKLF	TRBV28	-	TRBJ1-4
ASSVEGRGDTQY	TRBV6-4	-	TRBJ2-3
SVTIGQYEQY	TRBV29-1	-	TRBJ2-7
ASSSTEGSYEQY	TRBV5-1	-	TRBJ2-7
ASSPRQGVYNEQF	TRBV18	-	TRBJ2-1
AVRTGGMETQY	TRBV10-3	TRBD2	TRBJ2-5
ATSRDRPHSNQPQH	TRBV15	-	TRBJ1-5
ASSAPSNKQTQEAGELF	TRBV6-1	-	TRBJ2-2